This T cell receptor beta chain was identified during a study of T cell repertoires in cytomegalovirus infection. Overall study context: Public TCR beta signature analysis indicated the presence of both CMV infection and matching HLA type. Whole-study results and caveats: Dominant in the ex vivo response were TCR beta clonotypes restricted by HLA-C and specific for CMV. Carriers of CMV and the relevant HLA type were discriminated by public TCR beta frequency.

TCRdb re-derived calls from the reads in MiXCR, one entry per CDR3 protein. The sample shows 200,000 to 300,000 distinct CDR3 sequences, approximately 15% of them seen only once. Regarding this clonotype: Its antigen is not known.

V lost 5 bases to trimming and J lost 0 bases, with 11 bases between them. Germline values: CDR1 SGHAT, CDR2 FQNNGV. The CDR3 is 15 amino acids. The sequenced material came from PBMCs. The TCR sequence derives from a human donor in good health (CMV status not recorded). Some clones in this sample may be carry-over from other donors' samples. The V call is TRBV11-2, the J call TRBJ2-1; D may correspond to TRBD1 or TRBD2 (5 bases each). CDR3: CASSTRGLSYNEQFF. DNA for the CDR3: TGTGCCAGCAGCACCCGGGGCCTCTCCTACAATGAGCAGTTCTTC.